This TCR beta chain was documented in a study of human T cells and chemical hapten exposure. The CDR3 is 19 residues long. Trimming took off 0 bases at V and 0 bases at J, with 15 bases between the two ends. Germline CDR1 reads LGHNA; CDR2 reads YSLEER. This clonotype was counted only a few times. Time point reported: patch test 1, 2 weeks after DPC sensitization. As for treatment: therapeutic diphenylcyclopropenone sensitization with weekly scalp DPC. During construction of the library, unique molecular identifiers were attached to individual cDNA molecules for quantitative, reproducible TCR counting. In TCRdb, the RACE reads were re-called with MiXCR into one record per CDR3 protein. The repertoire holds tens of thousands of distinct CDR3 sequences, roughly a tenth seen once, with 2% to 2.5% in the top ten.

The receptor's source is a man aged 40-49 years with alopecia areata. Some clones in this sample may be carry-over from other donors' samples. The input for sequencing was whole blood, taken in connection with sensitization to the hapten diphenylcyclopropenone (DPC). The chain uses TRBV4-3 and TRBJ2-6; D is uncertain. DNA of the CDR3: TGCGCCAGCAGCCAAGAATTACACCCGGTAAACTCTGGGGCCAACGTCCTGACTTTC. It yields the protein CASSQELHPVNSGANVLTF.